The present T cell receptor (beta chain) was sequenced within a study of CD8+ T cells in alopecia areata. Study at large: Treated patients swallowed 5 to 10 mg of oral tofacitinib twice daily.

Study outcomes and limitations: Unlike in mice, where it was clearer, TCR sharing across patients was less clear, possibly HLA-related. Scalp sequencing also captures normal skin's resident alphabeta T cells.

This clone was picked up a small number of times. Its target is unknown. In each case, RNA was isolated and then reverse transcribed into cDNA as the sequencing template. Assay: immunoSEQ multiplex PCR; the TCRdb copy retains only in-frame clones and omits some. This sample has over 150,000 clones, with 60% found just once. Treatment indicated: oral pan-JAK inhibitor, 5-10 mg twice daily. Sorted populations comprised CD4+ and CD8+ T cells obtained from PBMCs. The starting material was CD4+ T cells sorted from blood, obtained at week 4, from a patient treated with tofacitinib. The origin of this receptor is a human donor with alopecia areata.

The CDR3 DNA is TGTGCCTGGAGTACAGGGGGCTACGAGCAGTACTTC. Its protein product is CAWSTGGYEQYF. V is TRBV30 and J is TRBJ2-7; 8 bases fit TRBD1. The CDR3 has 12 residues. The junction had 0 bases not matched to a gene; V was cut back by 2 bases and J by 3 bases. The germline gives CDR1 GTSNPN, CDR2 SVGIG (reference sequence).